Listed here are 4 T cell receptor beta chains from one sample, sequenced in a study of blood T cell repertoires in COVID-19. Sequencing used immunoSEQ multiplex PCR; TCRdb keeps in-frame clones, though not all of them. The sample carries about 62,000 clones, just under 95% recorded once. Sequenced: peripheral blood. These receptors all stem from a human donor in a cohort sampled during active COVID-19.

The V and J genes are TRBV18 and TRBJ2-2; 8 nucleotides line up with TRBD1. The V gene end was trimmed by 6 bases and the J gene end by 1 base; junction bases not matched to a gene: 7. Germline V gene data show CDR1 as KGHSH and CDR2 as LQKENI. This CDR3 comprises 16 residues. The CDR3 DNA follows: TGTGCCAGCTCCCGACTGGACAGGGAGAACACCGGGGAGCTGTTTTTT. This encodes CASSRLDRENTGELFF.

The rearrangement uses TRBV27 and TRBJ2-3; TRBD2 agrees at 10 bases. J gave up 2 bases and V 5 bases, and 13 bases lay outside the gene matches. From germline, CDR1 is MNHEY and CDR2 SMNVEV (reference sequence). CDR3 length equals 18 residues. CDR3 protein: CASSPITASGSLTDTQYF. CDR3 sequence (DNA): TGTGCCAGCAGTCCCATAACTGCTAGCGGGAGCCTCACAGATACGCAGTATTTT.

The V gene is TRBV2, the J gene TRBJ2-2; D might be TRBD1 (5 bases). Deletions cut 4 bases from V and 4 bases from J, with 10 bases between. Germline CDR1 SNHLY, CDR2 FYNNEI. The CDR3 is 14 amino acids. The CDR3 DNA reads TGTGCCAGCAGTGGAGTTAGGGGCACCGGGGAGCTGTTTTTT. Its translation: CASSGVRGTGELFF.

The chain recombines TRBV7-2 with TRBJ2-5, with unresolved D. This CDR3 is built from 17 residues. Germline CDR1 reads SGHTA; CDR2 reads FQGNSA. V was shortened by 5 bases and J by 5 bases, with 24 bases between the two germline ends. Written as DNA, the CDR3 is TGTGCCAGCAGCCCAGAAGGTGGTAGCCACTTTTTCGAGACCCAGTACTTC. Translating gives CASSPEGGSHFFETQYF.